The source of this T cell receptor (beta chain) is a study of cytomegalovirus exposure and HLA in healthy donors. General observations from the study: Later work found most CMV-associated TCR beta chains apparently HLA-restricted. Association of 16,951 TCR beta sequences with HLA alleles was found at 0.05 false discovery rate in a later analysis. The records held CMV serostatus as the only immune exposure information.

Details on this clone: Its target is unknown.

It was with 60 Vbeta and 13 Jbeta primers that the PCR ran. Only in-frame clones appear in the TCRdb table, and some are missing; sequencing was by immunoSEQ multiplex PCR. Counted here are some 67,000 clones, 80% to 90% occurring once; the ten biggest clones make up about an eighth. This CDR3 is 15 amino acids long. Germline values: CDR1 MNHNY, CDR2 SVGAGI (reference sequence). V lost 2 bases, J lost 8 bases, and 18 bases lay in between. This TCR was recovered from a woman aged 25 to 45 in good health and CMV-seropositive. Sequenced sample: PBMCs. V gene TRBV6-6 combines with J gene TRBJ1-2; D might be TRBD1 (6 bases). DNA for the CDR3: TGTGCCAGCAGTTACGAAACAGGGACATTCGGGGGCTACACCTTC. The encoded protein is CASSYETGTFGGYTF.